This T cell receptor beta chain is drawn from a study of response to subunit inactivated influenza vaccine (dated by TCRdb to 2016 to 2019). About the investigation overall: Deep quantitative T cell receptor repertoire profiling was used in the study to track responses to a trivalent subunit inactivated influenza vaccine. Study-wide findings and limitations: The authors suggested that each seasonal influenza vaccination may recruit only a limited number of new T cells.

The library relied on RT-PCR. The sample was run on an Illumina HiSeq 2500. TCRdb ran its own pipeline on the public reads, namely fastp trimming at Q25 and MiXCR clone calling, and kept in-frame beta chains. Each entry merges the rows of one CDR3 protein and shows their most common DNA and genes. Within this sample are under 800,000 distinct CDR3 sequences, with 14% of them counted one time only. 6% to 8% of the sample lies in the top ten. This clonotype occurred a few times. The clone's antigen remains unknown. The record has no base qualities; no much larger clone is one base away. From the germline V gene, CDR1 is SGHAT and CDR2 is FQNNGV. The CDR3 runs 18 amino acids, cysteine and phenylalanine included. CDR3 DNA only is kept here, 54 bases in frame from base 1. Trimming takes 0 bases from V and 1 base from J, and the germline ends sit 19 bases apart.

The rearrangement combines TRBV11-2 with TRBJ2-7; TRBD2 is a possible D gene, resting on 6 matching bases. The receptor comes from a man aged 45-65 years who received an inactivated influenza vaccine. Donor details come from another sample of the same person, matched by shared clones. Material: PBMCs from blood, obtained less than 15 days before vaccination. The CDR3 reads as follows: CASSLELAGTPISYEQYF. At the DNA level, the sequence is TGTGCCAGCAGCTTAGAACTTGCGGGGACCCCCATATCCTACGAGCAGTACTTC.